These 15 T cell receptor beta chains originate from one sample sequenced in a study of tumor-infiltrating lymphocytes in primary liver carcinoma. The tissue used was unsorted bulk material of about 20-33 mg. RNA and DNA were co-extracted from it with the AllPrep DNA/RNA mini kit. Production of TCR beta cDNA used 400 to 650 ng total RNA together with a constant-region primer. Investigators got TCR beta libraries out of three nested multiplex PCR rounds, done with slightly modified ARM-PCR. TRBV1-TRBV30 forward primers paired with a C-beta reverse primer were used in the first two PCR rounds, which ran roughly 9 cycles each. Via MiXCR, TCRdb re-called the multiplex PCR reads, giving one row per CDR3 protein. The data hold under 90,000 distinct CDR3 sequences, with 72% observed a single time. The sequenced material came from liver tumor tissue from sampling region 1. Subset described: tumor region T1, superior pole. The receptors were gathered from a man between 35 and 55 years old with primary liver carcinoma and hepatitis B virus infection.

Comments on this clonotype: Germline is not matched at one junction end, which may reflect a read error. This chain's CDR3 is CSALGRGDYNEQFF. The CDR3 DNA is TGCAGCGCCCTCGGCAGGGGTGACTACAATGAGCAGTTTTTC. The chain combines TRBV29-1 with TRBJ2-1; perhaps TRBD1 as D (6 bases). Germline loops: CDR1 SQVTM, CDR2 ANQGSEA. The CDR3 contains 14 residues.

This clonotype is medium-sized (0.01 to 0.1%) by share. The chain links TRBV6-6 to TRBJ2-7; 7 nucleotides match TRBD1. From germline, CDR1 is MNHNY and CDR2 SVGAGI (reference sequence). After removal of 6 bases from V and 0 bases from J, the junction contained 8 bases not matched to a gene. This CDR3 has 15 residues. The CDR3 nucleotides read TGTGCCAGCAGCTACCATCGGGACAGCTCCTACGAGCAGTACTTC. This codes for CASSYHRDSSYEQYF.

Comments on this clonotype: Its ends do not fully match the called genes, so a read error is possible. DNA for the CDR3: TGTGTCAGCAGTTCTGGACAGGGCAATCAGCCTCAGCATTTT. Encoded protein: CVSSSGQGNQPQHF. This sequence joins TRBV6-5 and TRBJ1-5; 8 nucleotides match TRBD1. The CDR3 extends over 14 amino acids. Per the germline V gene, CDR1 is MNHEY and CDR2 is SVGAGI.

The count of this clonotype is one. This chain uses TRBV29-1 with TRBJ2-7, with D possibly matching TRBD1 (8 bases). Trimming took 4 bases from V and 6 from J, leaving 19 bases between them. Germline loops: CDR1 SQVTM, CDR2 ANQGSEA. This CDR3 has 14 amino acids. CDR3 region: CSVAGQGSSGEQYF. CDR3 bases: TGCAGCGTTGCTGGACAGGGATCTAGCGGCGAGCAGTACTTC.

The V and J genes are TRBV6-2 or TRBV6-3 and TRBJ1-1; no definite D call. V lost 4 bases to trimming and J lost 2 bases, with 20 bases between them. The CDR3 sequence is 17 residues long. CDR1 is MNHEY, CDR2 SVGEGT, per germline. CDR3 loop: CASSSPTLHGDNTEAFF. CDR3 coding DNA: TGTGCCAGCAGTTCTCCGACCTTACATGGAGATAACACTGAAGCTTTCTTT.

The gene calls are TRBV29-1 and TRBJ2-3; 8 bases are shared with TRBD2. Looked up from germline, CDR1 is SQVTM and CDR2 is ANQGSEA. This CDR3 is 15 amino acids long. Losses at the gene ends were 5 bases for V and 0 bases for J; bases not matched to a gene: 7. For the CDR3, the DNA is TGCAGCGTTATGCTGGCTAGCGGGAGCACAGATACGCAGTATTTT. Amino acid sequence: CSVMLASGSTDTQYF.

Concerning this clonotype itself: The junction departs from the called germline gene at one end, perhaps through a read error. V and J are TRBV11-3 and TRBJ2-2, with TRBD2 matching 9 bases. Germline V gene sequence: CDR1 SGHNT, CDR2 YENEEA. CDR3 size: 16 residues. CDR3 loop: CASSIVALAGTGELLF. Written as DNA, the CDR3 is TGTGCCAGCAGCATAGTGGCGCTAGCGGGAACTGGGGAGCTGCTTTTT.

This clonotype was recorded at least ten times. The chain carries TRBV6-1 and TRBJ2-1, with 8 bases matching TRBD1. The CDR3 length is 16 residues. The ends lost 0 bases at V and 5 bases at J; junction bases unmatched: 6. The germline CDR1 and CDR2 sequences are MNHNS and SASEGT. CDR3 residues: CASSEALGQGNNEQFF. DNA of the CDR3: TGTGCCAGCAGTGAAGCGCTAGGACAGGGCAACAATGAGCAGTTCTTC.

About this clonotype: At one end the junction does not follow the germline gene, possibly because of a read error. The chain employs TRBV10-3 and TRBJ2-6, with D possibly TRBD1 on 5 matching bases. Germline V gene lookup returns CDR1 ENHRY and CDR2 SYGVKD. The CDR3 extends over 14 amino acids. In DNA form, the CDR3 reads TGTGCCATCAGGGACAACACTGGGGCCAACATCCTGACTTTC. It translates to CAIRDNTGANILTF.

Concerning this clonotype itself: This is likely a read error, given that the CDR3 carries no conserved phenylalanine or tryptophan at its end. No DNA is shown, since the ends of the CDR3 on it are uncertain; the CDR3 is the one TCRdb lists. V and J are TRBV29-1 and TRBJ2-7. The CDR3 is 14 residues long, counting both termini. Germline values: CDR1 SQVTM, CDR2 ANQGSEA. The CDR3 region is CSAWSSGSSYEQYS.

This clonotype was counted once. This may stem from a read error, because a much larger clone lies one nucleotide away. The chain combines TRBV28 with TRBJ2-5; D remains unclear. The CDR3 has 14 amino acids. Germline lookup yields CDR1 MDHEN and CDR2 SYDVKM. The CDR3 DNA sequence: TGTGCCAGCAGCCCGCGGTCGGATCAAGGGACCCAGTACTTC. As protein: CASSPRSDQGTQYF. Full variable domain (remainder filled in from reference TRBV28 and TRBJ2-5): DVKVTQSSRYLVKRTGEKVFLECVQDMDHENMFWYRQDPGLGLRLIYFSYDVKMKEKGDIPEGYSVSREKKERFSLILESASTNQTSMYLCASSPRSDQGTQYFGPGTRLLVL.

With respect to this clonotype: A single base separates this from a much larger clone, so it may be a read error. DNA of the CDR3: TGTGCCAGCAGTGAAGCAAGGACACCCGACACTGAAGCTTTCTTT. Residues: CASSEARTPDTEAFF. The rearrangement uses TRBV6-1 and TRBJ1-1; a possible D gene is TRBD1 (5 bases). V lost 0 bases to trimming and J lost 3 bases, with 11 bases between them. This CDR3 is 15 amino acids long. Germline values: CDR1 MNHNS, CDR2 SASEGT.

The sample holds many counts of this clonotype. The rearrangement links TRBV6-1 to TRBJ2-7; 7 bases fit TRBD1. The V segment lost 5 bases and the J segment 5 bases; nucleotides outside the gene matches: 9. CDR1 is MNHNS, CDR2 SASEGT, per germline. The CDR3 length is 14 residues. The CDR3 region has the DNA TGTGCCAGCAGTACCGGGACAGAATTTCACGAGCAGTACTTC. Translation: CASSTGTEFHEQYF.

The rearrangement links TRBV7-9 to TRBJ2-5; 9 bases match TRBD1. The J segment lost 5 bases and the V segment lost 6 bases, leaving 10 bases of the junction unmatched. The germline CDR1 and CDR2 sequences are SEHNR and FQNEAQ (reference sequence). This CDR3 region has 15 residues. The CDR3 here is CASSAGTGWLETQYF. CDR3 nucleotides: TGTGCCAGCAGTGCCGGGACAGGGTGGTTGGAGACCCAGTACTTC.

Points on this clonotype: A read error may explain this, as a much larger clone is one base away. The CDR3 DNA sequence: TGTGCCACCAGTGAAGACAGGGGGAGCACAGATACGCAGTATTTT. It is translated as CATSEDRGSTDTQYF. The V gene is TRBV24-1, the J gene TRBJ2-3; 9 nucleotides match TRBD1. In germline, CDR1 is KGHDR, CDR2 SFDVKD. The J segment lost 0 bases and the V segment lost 4 bases, leaving 1 base of the junction unmatched. The CDR3 extends over 15 amino acids.